The 31 T cell receptor beta chains below all came from one sample that was sequenced in a study of blood T cell repertoires in COVID-19 (dated by TCRdb to 2018 to 2020). To prepare the library, the immunoSEQ multiplex PCR assay was applied. Not all clones reach the TCRdb copy of this immuneACCESS table, which keeps in-frame sequences only. Checked studies attribute under half of the gap to unresolved V genes and leave the rest unexplained. Present in this sample are tens of thousands of clones, more than 70% of which were seen just once. The ten largest clones add up to approximately 14% of the sample. The material sequenced was peripheral blood. Source of these receptors: a human donor in a cohort sampled during active COVID-19.

Written as DNA, the CDR3 is TGTGCCAGCTCACCACCGTCCGGAGATACGCAGTATTTT. Its translation: CASSPPSGDTQYF. The chain is built from TRBV18 and TRBJ2-3; D remains unclear. This CDR3 comprises 13 residues. The V and J ends lost 0 bases and 5 bases respectively, with 6 bases between them. Germline CDR1 reads KGHSH; CDR2 reads LQKENI.

V and J are TRBV9 and TRBJ2-3; D ambiguous. CDR3 length equals 13 residues. V was pared by 4 bases and J by 6 bases, with 12 bases between. The germline gives CDR1 SGDLS, CDR2 YYNGEE. CDR3 loop: CASSPLLPDTQYF. As DNA, the CDR3 is TGTGCCAGCAGCCCCCTACTGCCGGATACGCAGTATTTT.

The rearrangement joins TRBV5-1 to TRBJ1-3; TRBD1 aligns across 7 bases. This CDR3 contains 15 residues. Germline loops: CDR1 SGHRS, CDR2 YFSETQ. Trimming removed 6 bases from V and 1 base from J; junction bases left unmatched: 7. The CDR3 DNA follows: TGCGCCAGCACGTTAACAGGGGTTTCTGGAAACACCATATATTTT. Its translation is CASTLTGVSGNTIYF.

This clone appeared a single time. The chain links TRBV2 to TRBJ2-5, with TRBD1 matching 7 bases. The CDR3 covers 13 residues. J was trimmed by 3 bases and V by 6 bases; bases with no gene match: 4. CDR1 is SNHLY and CDR2 is FYNNEI in the germline V gene. The CDR3 reads CASRWTGEETQYF. CDR3 coding DNA: TGTGCCAGCAGATGGACAGGCGAAGAGACCCAGTACTTC.

The chain recombines TRBV7-2 with TRBJ1-1, with TRBD1 matching over 7 bases. Germline V lookup: CDR1 SGHTA, CDR2 FQGNSA. V trimming: 4 bases; J trimming: 2 bases; junction bases outside the gene matches: 4. The CDR3 covers 14 residues. CDR3 amino acids: CASSSRTGNTEAFF. CDR3 DNA: TGTGCCAGCAGCTCCCGGACAGGTAACACTGAAGCTTTCTTT.

The rearrangement joins TRBV27 to TRBJ1-6, with D perhaps TRBD1 (6 bases). CDR1 is MNHEY and CDR2 is SMNVEV in the germline V gene (reference sequence). This CDR3 has 15 amino acids. V lost 5 bases, J lost 5 bases, and 13 bases lay in between. The CDR3 spells CASSTDRLNNSPLHF. The CDR3 DNA sequence: TGTGCCAGCAGTACCGACAGGCTCAATAATTCACCCCTCCACTTT.

In this sample, this clone turned up once. The genes are TRBV18 and TRBJ2-5; possible D gene TRBD1, 6 bases. V lost 3 bases and J 4 bases, leaving 12 bases between the germline ends. This CDR3 contains 14 residues. Per germline, CDR1 KGHSH and CDR2 LQKENI. The CDR3 loop is CASSPGQPRETQYF. The CDR3 nucleotides are TGTGCCAGCTCACCCGGACAGCCGCGAGAGACCCAGTACTTC.

V and J are TRBV27 and TRBJ1-4, with 7 bases fitting TRBD1. This CDR3 contains 14 residues. Per germline, CDR1 MNHEY and CDR2 SMNVEV (reference sequence). V trimming: 1 base; J trimming: 7 bases; junction bases outside the gene matches: 3. The CDR3 loop is CASSLYDRAEKLFF. CDR3 DNA sequence: TGTGCCAGCAGTTTATACGACAGGGCTGAAAAACTGTTTTTT.

DNA for the CDR3: TGTGCCAGCGGTCACCGGACAGGGTATGGCTACACCTTC. This encodes CASGHRTGYGYTF. V is TRBV5-6 and J is TRBJ1-2; 8 bases line up with TRBD1. V lost 7 bases and J lost 5; bases outside the gene matches: 7. The germline CDR1 and CDR2 sequences are SGHDT and YYEEEE. CDR3 size: 13 residues.

Only one count was recorded for this clone. This chain connects TRBV5-1 to TRBJ1-6; 7 bases fit TRBD1. The CDR3 totals 14 residues. CDR1 and CDR2 from the germline V gene are SGHRS and YFSETQ. Losses at the gene ends were 0 bases for V and 10 bases for J; bases not matched to a gene: 4. CDR3 in DNA: TGCGCCAGCAGCTTGGGACAGGGAGGCTCACCCCTCCACTTT. It translates to CASSLGQGGSPLHF.

This clone has just one count. This chain connects TRBV5-6 to TRBJ1-5; tentative D call: TRBD1 (6 bases). The CDR3 is 15 amino acids. Germline CDR1 reads SGHDT; CDR2 reads YYEEEE. Trimming took off 1 base at V and 4 bases at J, with 12 bases between the two ends. The CDR3 loop reads CASSLLRGGNQPQHF. CDR3 nucleotide sequence: TGTGCCAGCAGCTTGCTCAGGGGTGGGAATCAGCCCCAGCATTTT.

V and J are TRBV6-6 and TRBJ2-1; 9 bases agree with TRBD2. This CDR3 has 12 residues. Trimming at V came to 6 bases and at J to 10 bases, leaving 4 bases not matched to a gene. Germline V gene data show CDR1 as MNHNY and CDR2 as SVGAGI (reference sequence). The CDR3, as DNA: TGTGCCAGCAGCACTACTAGCGGGGAGCAGTTCTTC. Residues: CASSTTSGEQFF.

The chain links TRBV6-5 to TRBJ1-1, with a tentative D call TRBD1 (6 bases). The CDR3 is 14 residues long. Per the germline V gene, CDR1 is MNHEY and CDR2 is SVGAGI. Between the trimmed V and J ends, which lost 4 bases and 4 bases, there was a span of 13 bases. The CDR3 nucleotides are TGTGCCAGCAGTTTCGCAGGGGTCGGCACTGAAGCTTTCTTT. Protein product: CASSFAGVGTEAFF.

This chain uses TRBV7-2 with TRBJ2-7, with D hard to call. Between the trimmed V and J ends, which lost 0 bases and 2 bases, there was a span of 5 bases. In germline, CDR1 is SGHTA, CDR2 FQGNSA. The CDR3 consists of 13 residues. The CDR3: CASSLASPYEQYF. The CDR3 DNA sequence: TGTGCCAGCAGCTTAGCCAGTCCCTACGAGCAGTACTTC.

This chain uses TRBV9 with TRBJ2-7; a possible D gene is TRBD2 (5 bases). The germline CDR1 and CDR2 sequences are SGDLS and YYNGEE. V was pared by 0 bases and J by 0 bases, with 7 bases between. The CDR3 contains 14 residues. CDR3 region: CASSVGGSSYEQYF. The DNA of the CDR3 is TGTGCCAGCAGCGTAGGAGGGAGCTCCTACGAGCAGTACTTC.

The chain has TRBV6-4 and TRBJ1-6; D unclear. The V gene's germline CDR1 is MRHNA and CDR2 SNTAGT. V lost 0 bases and J 10 bases, leaving 4 bases between the germline ends. This CDR3 region has 12 residues. The CDR3 region has the DNA TGTGCCAGCAGTGACTCGAGGTCACCCCTCCACTTT. Amino acid sequence: CASSDSRSPLHF.

This clone occurred a few times. The gene calls are TRBV5-4 and TRBJ1-1; a weak D match, TRBD1 (6 bases). CDR3 size: 14 residues. V was pared by 9 bases and J by 4 bases, with 19 bases between. Germline V gene data show CDR1 as SGHNT and CDR2 as YYREEE (reference sequence). Here the CDR3 DNA reads TGTGCCACCAGACTACAGGGTCAGGGCACTGAAGCTTTCTTT. Its protein is CATRLQGQGTEAFF.

The chain couples TRBV7-2 to TRBJ1-1; a possible D gene is TRBD1 (6 bases). There are 15 residues in the CDR3. Between the trimmed V and J ends, which lost 3 bases and 5 bases, there was a span of 16 bases. Germline V gene sequence: CDR1 SGHTA, CDR2 FQGNSA. CDR3 bases: TGTGCCAGCAGCTTGGACAGTGGGGATGGGACTGAAGCTTTCTTT. Its translation is CASSLDSGDGTEAFF.

This clone showed up just once. V usage is TRBV28 and J usage is TRBJ2-7; D is ambiguous. The V gene lost 5 bases and the J gene lost 4 bases, with 15 bases spanning the gap. This CDR3 is built from 14 residues. The V gene's germline CDR1 is MDHEN and CDR2 SYDVKM. This CDR3 reads CASSQSPPLYEQYF. DNA for the CDR3: TGTGCCAGCAGTCAAAGCCCCCCCCTATACGAGCAGTACTTC.

The CDR3 reads CASSVEQVAYGGYTF. The CDR3 DNA sequence: TGTGCCAGCAGCGTAGAGCAGGTCGCGTATGGCGGCTACACCTTC. The chain recombines TRBV9 with TRBJ1-2; D is ambiguous. V lost 0 bases and J lost 8, with 17 bases in between. The CDR3 length is 15 residues. CDR1 is SGDLS and CDR2 is YYNGEE in the germline V gene.

The chain couples TRBV18 to TRBJ2-7; 11 nucleotides line up with TRBD1. This CDR3 is 14 amino acids long. Trimming removed 3 bases from V and 4 bases from J; junction bases left unmatched: 2. CDR1 and CDR2 (germline): KGHSH, LQKENI. CDR3 sequence (DNA): TGTGCCAGCTCACCGGGACAGGGGGATTACGAGCAGTACTTC. Its protein is CASSPGQGDYEQYF.

This clone was counted only a few times. The CDR3 sequence is CASSWGQTYNQPQHF. In nucleotides, the CDR3 is TGTGCCAGCAGCTGGGGACAGACCTACAATCAGCCCCAGCATTTT. The J gene is TRBJ1-5, the V gene TRBV5-6, with 7 bases identical to TRBD1. The germline V gene encodes CDR1 SGHDT and CDR2 YYEEEE. After removal of 3 bases from V and 3 bases from J, the junction contained 6 bases not matched to a gene. This CDR3 comprises 15 residues. The full variable domain, completed using reference TRBV5-6 and TRBJ1-5, is DAGVTQSPTHLIKTRGQQVTLRCSPKSGHDTVSWYQQALGQGPQFIFQYYEEEERQRGNFPDRFSGHQFPNYSSELNVNALLLGDSALYLCASSWGQTYNQPQHFGDGTRLSIL.

This clone is deemed hyperexpanded. This chain joins TRBV11-2 and TRBJ2-7; TRBD1 matches 7 bases. This CDR3 has 14 residues. V was pared by 3 bases and J by 4 bases, with 6 bases of the junction left unmatched. CDR1 SGHAT and CDR2 FQNNGV come from the germline V gene. Written as DNA, the CDR3 is TGTGCCAGCAGCTTCGGGACAGCGTATTACGAGCAGTACTTC. Amino acid sequence: CASSFGTAYYEQYF.

The chain uses TRBV28 and TRBJ1-1; 10 nucleotides line up with TRBD1. The CDR3 is 15 amino acids. Germline V gives CDR1 MDHEN, CDR2 SYDVKM. V lost 8 bases and J lost 1; bases outside the gene matches: 7. The CDR3 sequence: CASPPGQGRNTEAFF. DNA for the CDR3: TGTGCCAGCCCCCCGGGACAGGGGAGGAACACTGAAGCTTTCTTT. Drawing the rest from reference TRBV28 and TRBJ1-1, the complete variable domain is DVKVTQSSRYLVKRTGEKVFLECVQDMDHENMFWYRQDPGLGLRLIYFSYDVKMKEKGDIPEGYSVSREKKERFSLILESASTNQTSMYLCASPPGQGRNTEAFFGQGTRLTVV.

The chain has TRBV12-3 or TRBV12-4 and TRBJ2-3, with D hard to call. The CDR3 sequence is 12 residues long. Trimming took off 10 bases at V and 3 bases at J, with 11 bases between the two ends. This chain's CDR3 is CATSLLTDTQYF. The DNA for the CDR3 is TGTGCCACTTCCCTCCTTACAGATACGCAGTATTTT.

The CDR3 DNA sequence: TGTGCCAGCAGTTACTCGAGAGGGGGTGGCAATCAGCCCCAGCATTTT. The encoded protein is CASSYSRGGGNQPQHF. This chain connects TRBV6-5 to TRBJ1-5; D perhaps matches TRBD1 (6 bases). Germline-derived CDR1 and CDR2 are MNHEY and SVGAGI. V was trimmed by 0 bases and J by 2 bases, leaving 11 bases between them. The CDR3 has 16 residues.

This clone was counted a single time. The rearrangement joins TRBV2 to TRBJ2-7, with TRBD1 as a possible D gene (6 bases). The V end was cut by 3 bases, the J end by 3 bases, with 15 bases between. The CDR3 spans 15 residues. Germline V CDR1 and CDR2: SNHLY, FYNNEI. CDR3 coding DNA: TGTGCCAGCAGTGAGTCACAGGGCTACATCTACGAGCAGTACTTC. This sequence encodes CASSESQGYIYEQYF. The whole variable domain, remainder taken from reference TRBV2 and TRBJ2-7, is EPEVTQTPSHQVTQMGQEVILRCVPISNHLYFYWYRQILGQKVEFLVSFYNNEISEKSEIFDDQFSVERPDGSNFTLKIRSTKLEDSAMYFCASSESQGYIYEQYFGPGTRLTVT.

This CDR3 is CASSRGQKVYEQYF. The DNA for the CDR3 is TGTGCCAGCAGCCGCGGACAGAAGGTCTACGAGCAGTACTTC. V is TRBV5-4 and J is TRBJ2-7; tentative D call: TRBD1 (6 bases). Trimming took off 4 bases at V and 3 bases at J, with 14 bases between the two ends. CDR3 length: 14 amino acids. The germline V gene encodes CDR1 SGHNT and CDR2 YYREEE (reference sequence).

This chain uses TRBV5-5 with TRBJ1-2; D is undetermined. Germline V gene lookup returns CDR1 SGHKS and CDR2 YYEKEE (reference sequence). The germline V and J ends were trimmed by 0 bases and 4 bases, with 10 bases remaining between them. The CDR3 length is 14 residues. As DNA, the CDR3 is TGTGCCAGCAGCTTGGGTCAGACTCTCTATGGCTACACCTTC. Protein: CASSLGQTLYGYTF.

The chain uses TRBV30 and TRBJ2-3; TRBD2 aligns across 12 bases. Looked up from germline, CDR1 is GTSNPN and CDR2 is SVGIG (reference sequence). This CDR3 has 14 amino acids. J gave up 6 bases and V 6 bases, and 7 bases lay outside the gene matches. DNA of the CDR3: TGTGCCTGCAGGACTAGCGGGGCAACGGATACGCAGTATTTT. It is translated as CACRTSGATDTQYF.

The chain employs TRBV18 and TRBJ1-2; 8 nucleotides line up with TRBD1. Trimming at V came to 4 bases and at J to 2 bases, leaving 6 bases not matched to a gene. The CDR3 loop spans 15 amino acids. Germline V gene sequence: CDR1 KGHSH, CDR2 LQKENI. This CDR3 is CASSLGQGRNYGYTF. CDR3 sequence (DNA): TGTGCCAGCTCACTCGGACAGGGCAGGAACTATGGCTACACCTTC.